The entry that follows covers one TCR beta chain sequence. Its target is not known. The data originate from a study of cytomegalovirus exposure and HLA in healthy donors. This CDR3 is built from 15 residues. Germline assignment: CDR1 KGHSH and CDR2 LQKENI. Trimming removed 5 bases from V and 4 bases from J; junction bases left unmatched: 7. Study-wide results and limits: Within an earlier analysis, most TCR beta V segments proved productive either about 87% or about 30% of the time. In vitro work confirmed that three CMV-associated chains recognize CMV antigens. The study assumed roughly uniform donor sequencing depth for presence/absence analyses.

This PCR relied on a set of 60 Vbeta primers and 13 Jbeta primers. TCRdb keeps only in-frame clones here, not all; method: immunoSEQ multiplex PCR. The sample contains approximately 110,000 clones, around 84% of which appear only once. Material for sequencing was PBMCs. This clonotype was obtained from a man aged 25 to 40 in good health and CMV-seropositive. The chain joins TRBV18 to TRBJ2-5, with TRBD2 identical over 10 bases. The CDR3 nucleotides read TGTGCCAGCTCATCAATAGCGGGAGGTTCAGAGACCCAGTACTTC. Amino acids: CASSSIAGGSETQYF.